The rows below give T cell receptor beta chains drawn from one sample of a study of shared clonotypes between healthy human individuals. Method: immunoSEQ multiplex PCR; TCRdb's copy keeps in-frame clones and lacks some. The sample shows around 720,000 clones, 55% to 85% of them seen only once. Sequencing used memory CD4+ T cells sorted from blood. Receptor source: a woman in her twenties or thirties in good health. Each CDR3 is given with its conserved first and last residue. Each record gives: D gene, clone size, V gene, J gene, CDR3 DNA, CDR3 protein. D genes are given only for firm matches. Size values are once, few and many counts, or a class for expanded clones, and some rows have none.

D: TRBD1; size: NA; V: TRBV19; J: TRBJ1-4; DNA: TGTGCCAGTAGTACGACAGGGAATACTAATGAAAAACTGTTTTTT; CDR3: CASSTTGNTNEKLFF
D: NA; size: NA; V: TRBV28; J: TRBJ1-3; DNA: TGTGCCAGCAGTTTAGTCCAGGCGCCCGGGGACACCATATATTTT; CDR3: CASSLVQAPGDTIYF
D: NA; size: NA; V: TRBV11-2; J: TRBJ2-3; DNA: TGTGCCAGCAGCTTAGTTGCAGGAGGCACAGATACGCAGTATTTT; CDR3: CASSLVAGGTDTQYF
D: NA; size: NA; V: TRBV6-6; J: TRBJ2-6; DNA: TGTGCCAGCAGTTCGGAGGCGAGAGGGGCCAACGTCCTGACTTTC; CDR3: CASSSEARGANVLTF
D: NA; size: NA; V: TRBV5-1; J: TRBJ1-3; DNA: TGCGCCAGCAGCGTACGACGGACCGGAAGCTCTGGAAACACCATATATTTT; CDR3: CASSVRRTGSSGNTIYF
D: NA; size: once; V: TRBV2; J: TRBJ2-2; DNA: TGTGCCAGCAGTGAACTTGGGACGGCTAACACCGGGGAGCTGTTTTTT; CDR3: CASSELGTANTGELFF
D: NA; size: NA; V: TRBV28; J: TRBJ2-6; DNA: TGTGCCAGCAGCTATCCTCCCGGCGTAATCTCTGGGGCCAACGTCCTGACTTTC; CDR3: CASSYPPGVISGANVLTF
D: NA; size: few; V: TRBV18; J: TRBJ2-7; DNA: TGTGCCAGCTCACCGATTCGGGGAAAGGGCGAGCAGTACTTC; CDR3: CASSPIRGKGEQYF
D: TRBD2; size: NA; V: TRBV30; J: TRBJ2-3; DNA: TGTGCCTGGACACTAGCGGGAGGTACGGGAAGAAATACGCAGTATTTT; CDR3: CAWTLAGGTGRNTQYF
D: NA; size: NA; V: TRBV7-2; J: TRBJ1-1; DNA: TGTGCCAGCAGCCTTTCGGAAGAAGCTTTCTTT; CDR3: CASSLSEEAFF
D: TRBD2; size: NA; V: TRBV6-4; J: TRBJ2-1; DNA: TGTGCCAGCAGTCCCGGGGGGTCCGACGAGCAGTTCTTC; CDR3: CASSPGGSDEQFF
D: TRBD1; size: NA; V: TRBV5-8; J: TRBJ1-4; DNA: TGTGCCAGCAGCTTGGGGACAGGGGTTTCGGCTGGAGAAAAACTGTTTTTT; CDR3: CASSLGTGVSAGEKLFF
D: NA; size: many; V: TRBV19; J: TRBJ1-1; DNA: TGTGCCAGTAGTATAGCCTGGGGCGGGGAAGCTTTCTTT; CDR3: CASSIAWGGEAFF
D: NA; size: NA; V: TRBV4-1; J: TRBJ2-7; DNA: TGCGCCAGCAGCCAGCGGGATGGAGACGAGCAGTACTTC; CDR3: CASSQRDGDEQYF
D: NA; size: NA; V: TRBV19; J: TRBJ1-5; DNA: TGTGCCAGTACCCAGGGCAGGCGTGAGTATCAGCCCCAGCATTTT; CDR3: CASTQGRREYQPQHF
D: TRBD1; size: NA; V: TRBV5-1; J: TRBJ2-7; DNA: TGCGCCAGCAAACCGACAGGGATTACGAATCGCGAGCAGTACTTC; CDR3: CASKPTGITNREQYF
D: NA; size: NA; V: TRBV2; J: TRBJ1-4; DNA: TGTGCCAGCAGTAGGGAAAGGGGGATCGGTGAAAAACTGTTTTTT; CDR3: CASSRERGIGEKLFF
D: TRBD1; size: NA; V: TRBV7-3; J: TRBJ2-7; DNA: TGTGCCAGCAGCTTGGACAGGGTTAGCTACGAGCAGTACTTC; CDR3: CASSLDRVSYEQYF
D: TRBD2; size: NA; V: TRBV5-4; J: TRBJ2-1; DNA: TGTGCCAGCACCTCTGGGGCGGGAGGTTCCTACAATGAGCAGTTCTTC; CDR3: CASTSGAGGSYNEQFF
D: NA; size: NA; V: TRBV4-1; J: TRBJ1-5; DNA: TGCGCCAGCAGCCAAGTCGGGAGGGCCAGCAATCAGCCCCAGCATTTT; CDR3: CASSQVGRASNQPQHF
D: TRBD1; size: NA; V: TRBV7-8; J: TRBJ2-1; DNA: TGTGCCAGCAGCAGTAGACAGGGGCTGGACATTGGGCAGTTCTTC; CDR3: CASSSRQGLDIGQFF
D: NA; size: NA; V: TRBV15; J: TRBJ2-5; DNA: TGTGCCACCAGCAGAGTTAGCGTTGAGACCCAGTACTTC; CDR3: CATSRVSVETQYF
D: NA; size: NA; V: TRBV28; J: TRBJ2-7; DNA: TGTGCCAGCAGTTTAGGGGGACCGCCCGACTACGAGCAGTACTTC; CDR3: CASSLGGPPDYEQYF
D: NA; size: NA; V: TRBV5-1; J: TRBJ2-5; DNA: TGCGCCAGCAGCTTGGCCTCTAGCCCGGGGGAGACCCAGTACTTC; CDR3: CASSLASSPGETQYF
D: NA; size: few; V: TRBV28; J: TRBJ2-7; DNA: TGTGCCAGCAGCCCTGGGGGCTGGGCCTACGAGCAGTACTTC; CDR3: CASSPGGWAYEQYF
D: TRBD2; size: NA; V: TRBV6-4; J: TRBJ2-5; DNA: TGTGCCAGCAGTGACCCGACTAAAAGGCGGGAGGCTGGGAAGACCCAGTACTTC; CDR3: CASSDPTKRREAGKTQYF
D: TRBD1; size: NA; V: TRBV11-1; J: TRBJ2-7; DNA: TGTGCCAGCAGCTCACAGGGGGCAGGTGAGCAGTACTTC; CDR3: CASSSQGAGEQYF
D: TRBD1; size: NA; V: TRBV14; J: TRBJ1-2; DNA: TGTGCCAGCAGCCAAGCCAGGAAAGGGGACAGGGGGGCCCCTAACTATGGCTACACCTTC; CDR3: CASSQARKGDRGAPNYGYTF
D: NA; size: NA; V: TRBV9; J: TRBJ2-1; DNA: TGTGCCAGCAGCGTACACCATGAGCAGTTCTTC; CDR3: CASSVHHEQFF
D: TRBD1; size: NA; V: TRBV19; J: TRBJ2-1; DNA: TGTGCCAGTAGTATCGGGGGACAGGGGGCGGATGAGCAGTTCTTC; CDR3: CASSIGGQGADEQFF
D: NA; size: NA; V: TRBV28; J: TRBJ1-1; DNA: TGTGCCAGCAGGGGGCTTGGACGATCCGACACTGAAGCTTTCTTT; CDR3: CASRGLGRSDTEAFF
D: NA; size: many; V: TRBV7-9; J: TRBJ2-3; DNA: TGTGCCAGCAGCTTAGAAGGGCCAACGAGGACGCAGTATTTT; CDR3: CASSLEGPTRTQYF
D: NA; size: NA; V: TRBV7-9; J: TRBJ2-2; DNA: TGTGCCAGCGCTTCAGGGGACGGGGAGCTGTTTTTT; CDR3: CASASGDGELFF
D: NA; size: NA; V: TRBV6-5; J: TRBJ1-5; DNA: TGTGCCAGCAGTTCAGGACAGCGCAATCAGCCCCAGCATTTT; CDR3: CASSSGQRNQPQHF
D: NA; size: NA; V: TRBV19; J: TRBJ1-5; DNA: TGTGCCAGTAGGGACCGCGGATATAGCAATCAGCCCCAGCATTTT; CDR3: CASRDRGYSNQPQHF
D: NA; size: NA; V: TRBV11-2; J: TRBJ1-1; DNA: TGTGCCAGCACCCAGGGACGGTCGAACACTGAAGCTTTCTTT; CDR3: CASTQGRSNTEAFF
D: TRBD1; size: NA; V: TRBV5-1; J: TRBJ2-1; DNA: TGCGCCAGCAGCCCCTACTCTGGACAGGCCCTTGGGAATGAGCAGTTCTTC; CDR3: CASSPYSGQALGNEQFF
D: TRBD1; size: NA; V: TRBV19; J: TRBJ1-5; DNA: TGTGCCAGTAGTATAATAGGGACAGGGGGCTTCGGTCAGCCCCAGCATTTT; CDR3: CASSIIGTGGFGQPQHF
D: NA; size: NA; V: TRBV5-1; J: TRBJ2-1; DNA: TGCGCCAGCAGAGCGGACGGTAGCTCCTACAATGAGCAGTTCTTC; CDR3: CASRADGSSYNEQFF
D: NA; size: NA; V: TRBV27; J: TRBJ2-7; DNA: TGTGCCAGCATCTCTTTGGGGCGTTCAACCAGCTCCTACGAGCAGTACTTC; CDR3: CASISLGRSTSSYEQYF
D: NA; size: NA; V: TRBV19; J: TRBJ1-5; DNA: TGTGCCAGTAGTATAGGTCCCACAACCGTGGGTCAGCCCCAGCATTTT; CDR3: CASSIGPTTVGQPQHF